A selection of T cell receptor beta chains follows, all from one sample in a study of blood T cells in healthy people across ages. From the 5' RACE reads, TCRdb called clonotypes with MiXCR, one entry per CDR3 protein. This table has approximately 900,000 distinct CDR3 sequences, around 46% appearing once. Source material: blood. These receptors all come from a man aged 30 to 45 in good health. Each CDR3 is given with its conserved first and last residue.

V: TRBV6-2/TRBV6-3; J: TRBJ2-7; CDR3: CASSYLQGYEQYF
V: TRBV20-1; J: TRBJ2-1; CDR3: CSARAIRNRGSYNEQFF
V: TRBV7-6; J: TRBJ1-5; CDR3: CASSLLSGGAQPQHF
V: TRBV18; J: TRBJ2-7; CDR3: CASSPSRGSPSEQYF
V: TRBV5-1; J: TRBJ2-7; CDR3: CASSSGEIAGLNEQYF
V: TRBV2; J: TRBJ2-3; CDR3: CASGQDYADTQYF
V: TRBV9; J: TRBJ1-2; CDR3: CASSTTGGLYGYTF
V: TRBV10-3; J: TRBJ1-1; CDR3: CAISERGGRPEAFF
V: TRBV7-9; J: TRBJ2-1; CDR3: CASSFPSGGVNEQFF
V: TRBV7-3; J: TRBJ1-2; CDR3: CASSLIQGDGYTF